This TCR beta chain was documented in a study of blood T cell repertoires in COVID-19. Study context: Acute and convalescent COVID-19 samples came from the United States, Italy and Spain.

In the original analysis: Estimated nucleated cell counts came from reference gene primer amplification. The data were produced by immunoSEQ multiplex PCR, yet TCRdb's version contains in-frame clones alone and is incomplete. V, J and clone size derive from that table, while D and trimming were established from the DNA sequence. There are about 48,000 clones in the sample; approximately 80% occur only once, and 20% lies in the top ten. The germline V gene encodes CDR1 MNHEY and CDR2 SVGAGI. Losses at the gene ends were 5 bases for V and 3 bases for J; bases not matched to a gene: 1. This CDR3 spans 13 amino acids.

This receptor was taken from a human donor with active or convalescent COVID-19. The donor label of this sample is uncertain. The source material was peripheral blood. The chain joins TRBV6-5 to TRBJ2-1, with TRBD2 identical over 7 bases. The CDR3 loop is CASSQRGYNEQFF. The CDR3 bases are TGTGCCAGCAGTCAGCGGGGCTACAATGAGCAGTTCTTC.